This TCR beta chain was captured by sequencing in a study of blood T cell repertoires in COVID-19. As for the study in general: COVID-19 samples collected from the United States, Italy and Spain covered acute and convalescent phases. PBMCs, B-cell-depleted T cells, or T cells were the source of the cDNA or gDNA that made up the material.

How the authors handled the data: Amplification with reference gene primers provided the estimates of nucleated cell counts. The table came from immunoSEQ multiplex PCR; TCRdb's copy has only in-frame clones and leaves some out. That table gives V, J and clone size, and the DNA gave D and trimming. The sample holds approximately 70,000 clones; about nine tenths are singletons and the top ten take over 6%. J was trimmed by 6 bases and V by 4 bases; bases with no gene match: 9. Germline values: CDR1 GTSNPN, CDR2 SVGIG (reference sequence). The CDR3 length is 14 residues. The rearrangement links TRBV30 to TRBJ1-5; TRBD1 matches 7 bases. The sample was peripheral blood. This receptor was taken from a woman in her sixties or seventies with acute or convalescent COVID-19. The CDR3 DNA reads as TGTGCCTGGACCCCGACAGGGTTGGTTCAGCCCCAGCATTTT. Its translation is CAWTPTGLVQPQHF.